Sequencing of this T cell receptor (beta chain) was carried out in a study of T cell changes during pregnancy in multiple sclerosis. The germline V gene encodes CDR1 SGHRS and CDR2 YFSETQ. The CDR3 is 15 amino acids. The V gene lost 0 bases and the J gene lost 5 bases, with 14 bases spanning the gap. Assay: immunoSEQ multiplex PCR; the TCRdb copy retains only in-frame clones and omits some. Altogether under 70,000 clones are present, 90% to 95% being singletons, with the ten largest covering 2.5%. The receptor's source is a female donor with multiple sclerosis, enrolled in a pregnancy study. Sequences were derived from CD8+ T cells from peripheral blood mononuclear cells, sampled after pregnancy. V gene TRBV5-1 combines with J gene TRBJ2-5; D possibly corresponds to TRBD1 (6 bases). The CDR3 bases are TGCGCCAGCAGCTTGGAAGGGACACAACGGGAGACCCAGTACTTC. Translating gives CASSLEGTQRETQYF.